This TCR beta chain was identified in a study of PD-1 blockade in classical Hodgkin lymphoma. The length of the CDR3 is 13 residues. Germline CDR1 is MNHEY and CDR2 is SMNVEV (reference sequence). V was cut by 4 bases and J by 5 bases, with 12 bases left in between. The time point was: newly diagnosed, previously untreated cHL patient sample. PBMCs, once thawed, yielded CD8+ T cells isolated by magnetic negative selection. TCRdb's table, derived via immunoSEQ multiplex PCR, lists solely in-frame clones and lacks some. In the table there are 9,000 to 10,000 clones, 80% to 95% of which are singletons. The rearrangement uses TRBV27 and TRBJ2-7, with D perhaps TRBD1 (6 bases). The sequence was obtained from a human donor with classical Hodgkin lymphoma. Sample: CD8+ T cells from blood. In DNA form, the CDR3 reads TGTGCCAGCAGTTACGGACAGATGGACGAGCAGTACTTC. Its translation: CASSYGQMDEQYF.